A selection of T cell receptor beta chains follows, all from one sample in a study of T cells expressing NK-cell markers. TCRdb re-called the 5' RACE reads and catalogs CDR3 proteins one per entry, DNA excluded. This specimen shows 150,000 or so distinct CDR3 sequences; the ten leading clones hold more than 35%. Specimen: blood T cells: a sorted CD56 or NKG2C T cell subset, CD4+ or CD8+ T cells, or bulk PBMC T cells (not recorded which). These receptors all come from a woman aged 45-60 years in good health. The CDR3 runs from the conserved cysteine through the conserved F or W.

CDR3,V,J
CASSLDMAVSSYNEQFF,TRBV7-8,TRBJ2-1
CATSREGRVYGYTF,TRBV15,TRBJ1-2
CASSQELLNYGYTF,TRBV3-1,TRBJ1-2
CASSAGIAAQETQYF,TRBV2,TRBJ2-5
CASSFQRGLNYGYTF,TRBV27,TRBJ1-2
CASSLPGGGTGELFF,TRBV12-3/TRBV12-4,TRBJ2-2
CASSSKGSGNTIYF,TRBV7-9,TRBJ1-3
CASSPAYTPYYEQYF,TRBV7-8,TRBJ2-7
CSVDGAGVADTQYF,TRBV29-1,TRBJ2-3
CASSFQAGYTGELFF,TRBV27,TRBJ2-2
CASSEKGYPETQYF,TRBV5-1,TRBJ2-5
CASSLGRHPEQFF,TRBV13,TRBJ2-1
CASSWGGGDYNEQFF,TRBV27,TRBJ2-1
CSGDPSGGYTF,TRBV29-1,TRBJ1-2
CASTAGGRTDTQYF,TRBV12-3/TRBV12-4,TRBJ2-3
CASSPDRVVDGYTF,TRBV12-3/TRBV12-4,TRBJ1-2
CATSDRAARNEQFF,TRBV24-1,TRBJ2-1
CASSLIQSTDTQYF,TRBV27,TRBJ2-3
CAISESTLSGVGDTQYF,TRBV10-3,TRBJ2-3
CSVRTGGSREQYF,TRBV29-1,TRBJ2-7
CSVETTDTQYF,TRBV29-1,TRBJ2-3
CASTGQDTQYF,TRBV2,TRBJ2-3
CASSPGRAGADTQYF,TRBV9,TRBJ2-3
CASSSPTSYNEQFF,TRBV7-6,TRBJ2-1
CSARDPTAEYGYTF,TRBV20-1,TRBJ1-2
CASSLEGALYQETQYF,TRBV5-1,TRBJ2-5
CASSSSSRGEQYF,TRBV5-5,TRBJ2-7
CASSHPASEQYF,TRBV4-1,TRBJ2-7
CSASPVRETEETQYF,TRBV20-1,TRBJ2-5
CASSSQGTVWETQYF,TRBV5-6,TRBJ2-5
CASSVGTRRLTDTQYF,TRBV9,TRBJ2-3
CASSESGGASYEQYF,TRBV10-2,TRBJ2-7
CASSDQTVTDTQYF,TRBV9,TRBJ2-3
CAISEAWTGYSSGANVLTF,TRBV10-3,TRBJ2-6
CASSEDRAWETQYF,TRBV5-1,TRBJ2-5
CATSDPSGDLGQPQHF,TRBV24-1,TRBJ1-5
CASSLPWGTSSEQYF,TRBV12-3/TRBV12-4,TRBJ2-7
CSARDLGGHTEAFF,TRBV20-1,TRBJ1-1
CSASLDSPITDTQYF,TRBV20-1,TRBJ2-3
CASRGGFRNTQYF,TRBV11-2,TRBJ2-3
CASRQAGDNEQFF,TRBV5-1,TRBJ2-1
CASSPRTGQGSYNSPLHF,TRBV27,TRBJ1-6
CASSFYRDFDNEQFF,TRBV5-1,TRBJ2-1
CASSLGGSEQYF,TRBV28,TRBJ2-7
CASKQGRNTEAFF,TRBV27,TRBJ1-1
CASSLENEQFF,TRBV7-9,TRBJ2-1
CSARGSLMHPGELFF,TRBV20-1,TRBJ2-2
CASSSYGRDNEQFF,TRBV5-1,TRBJ2-1
CASSLVDRHEQYF,TRBV12-3/TRBV12-4,TRBJ2-7
CASSLEGGEWPQHF,TRBV12-3/TRBV12-4,TRBJ1-5
CASNILGQGNYEQYF,TRBV7-8,TRBJ2-7
CASRGDQGREQFF,TRBV5-1,TRBJ2-1
CASSESGTSYNEQFF,TRBV10-2,TRBJ2-1